These 18 T cell receptor beta chains originate from one sample sequenced in a study of T cells in Graves' hyperthyroidism and ophthalmopathy (dated by TCRdb to the late 2010s). Library preparation employed multiplex PCR. The listed sequencing device is Illumina HiSeq 2000. TCR beta CDR3 regions were amplified from RNA transcripts. A first-round RT-PCR of the TCR CDR3 used the HTBI primer set with the Qiagen OneStep RT-PCR kit. TCRdb trimmed the raw reads at Q25, called clones with MiXCR and kept productive beta chains. Rows with a matching CDR3 protein are joined into one entry that keeps the most common DNA and genes. A total of 560,000 or so distinct CDR3 sequences appear in this sample, 46% of them only once. Together, the top ten hold just over 8% of the sample. Sequenced input: peripheral blood or thyroid tissue (not recorded which). All receptors come from a young woman with Graves' hyperthyroidism. Donor details come from another sample of the same person, matched by shared clones.

In its sample, this clonotype was seen many times. The rearrangement links TRBV7-2 to TRBJ1-2, with D uncertain. With 6 bases removed from V and 2 bases from J, the gap between germline ends came to 10 bases. This CDR3 has 13 residues. In germline, CDR1 is SGHTA, CDR2 FQGNSA. The CDR3 nucleotides read TGTGCCAGCAGGCTTGGCGGGAACTATGGCTACACCTTC. Translated: CASRLGGNYGYTF.

A note on this clonotype: One base away lies a much larger clone, so this may be a sequencing read error. The V call is TRBV15, the J call TRBJ1-1, with D unclear. The germline CDR1 and CDR2 sequences are LNHNV and YYDKDF (reference sequence). The V and J ends lost 2 bases and 10 bases respectively, with 20 bases between them. The CDR3 sequence is 15 residues long. The CDR3 here is CATSRCSTTRSGAFF. The CDR3 nucleotides are TGTGCCACCAGCAGATGCTCCACGACGAGGTCAGGAGCTTTCTTT. Combining the CDR3 with reference TRBV15 and TRBJ1-1 gives the whole variable domain DAMVIQNPRYQVTQFGKPVTLSCSQTLNHNVMYWYQQKSSQAPKLLFHYYDKDFNNEADTPDNFQSRRPNTSFCFLDIRSPGLGDTAMYLCATSRCSTTRSGAFFGQGTRLTVV.

The sample holds many counts of this clonotype. The chain is built from TRBV12-3 or TRBV12-4 and TRBJ1-1; no reliable D call. The CDR3 has 11 amino acids. With 11 bases removed from V and 4 bases from J, the gap between germline ends came to 11 bases. The CDR3 DNA reads as TGTGCCTCGGGGAGGAGCACTGAAGCTTTCTTT. Amino acids: CASGRSTEAFF.

This clonotype was seen repeatedly, ten times or more. This chain connects TRBV19 to TRBJ1-2; no definite D call. Between the trimmed V and J ends, which lost 5 bases and 3 bases, there was a span of 4 bases. The CDR3 sequence is 11 residues long. Germline CDR1 LNHDA, CDR2 SQIVND (reference sequence). CDR3 nucleotide sequence: TGTGCCAGTAGTTGGGACTATGGCTACACCTTC. Its translation is CASSWDYGYTF.

V is TRBV19 and J is TRBJ1-4; D not certain. CDR3 size: 11 residues. Per germline, CDR1 LNHDA and CDR2 SQIVND (reference sequence). Trimming removed 7 bases from V and 10 bases from J, with 10 bases in between. The CDR3 DNA reads TGTGCCAGTAACGTCCGGAGAAAACTGTTTTTT. It encodes CASNVRRKLFF. The complete variable domain, with remaining parts taken from reference TRBV19 and TRBJ1-4, reads DGGITQSPKYLFRKEGQNVTLSCEQNLNHDAMYWYRQDPGQGLRLIYYSQIVNDFQKGDIAEGYSVSREKKESFPLTVTSAQKNPTAFYLCASNVRRKLFFGSGTQLSVL.

This clonotype showed up just a few times. This chain connects TRBV7-2 to TRBJ2-7, with D perhaps matching TRBD2 (7 bases). V was trimmed by 2 bases and J by 5 bases, leaving 19 bases between them. The CDR3 is 16 amino acids. Germline CDR1 reads SGHTA; CDR2 reads FQGNSA. The CDR3 reads CASSLKAGHRWDEQYF. The CDR3 DNA follows: TGTGCCAGCAGCTTAAAAGCGGGACACCGATGGGACGAGCAGTACTTC.

The chain has TRBV29-1 and TRBJ1-1; tentatively, D is TRBD1 (5 bases). Germline V gene sequence: CDR1 SQVTM, CDR2 ANQGSEA. Trimming removed 3 bases at V and 1 base at J, with 9 bases between. The CDR3 extends over 13 amino acids. The CDR3 nucleotides read TGCAGCGTTGACCCTGACAGGAACACTGAAGCTTTCTTT. Translation gives CSVDPDRNTEAFF.

To note about this clonotype: A much larger clone lies one base from this, so it may be a read error. The chain is built from TRBV24-1 and TRBJ2-5; the D is unclear. Trimming left V 11 bases short and J 10 bases short, with 16 bases between. The germline V gene has CDR1 KGHDR and CDR2 SFDVKD. The CDR3 length is 11 residues. CDR3 sequence: CASSLWQIQYF. CDR3 coding DNA: TGTGCCAGCAGCCTCTGGCAGATCCAGTACTTC.

This clonotype was seen many times. The chain uses TRBV12-3 or TRBV12-4 and TRBJ2-7, with D perhaps TRBD1 (5 bases). This CDR3 is built from 12 residues. V was cut by 3 bases and J by 4 bases, with 7 bases left in between. The CDR3 DNA follows: TGTGCCAGCAGTTTCCAGGGTTACGAGCAGTACTTC. Residues: CASSFQGYEQYF.

This clonotype showed up many times. The rearrangement joins TRBV15 to TRBJ1-1; a possible D gene is TRBD1 (6 bases). The V end was cut by 1 base, the J end by 5 bases, with 14 bases between. The germline CDR1 and CDR2 sequences are LNHNV and YYDKDF (reference sequence). This CDR3 is built from 15 residues. In DNA, the CDR3 is TGTGCCACCAGCAGAGCGCGTTCAGGGGATACTGAAGCTTTCTTT. Translated: CATSRARSGDTEAFF.

V usage is TRBV7-2 and J usage is TRBJ2-2; D perhaps matches TRBD2 (6 bases). Per germline, CDR1 SGHTA and CDR2 FQGNSA. This CDR3 contains 15 residues. The germline V and J ends were trimmed by 5 bases and 2 bases, with 12 bases remaining between them. The CDR3: CASSLGTPNTGELFF. The CDR3 coding sequence is TGTGCCAGCAGCCTCGGGACTCCCAACACCGGGGAGCTGTTTTTT.

This rearrangement joins TRBV29-1 to TRBJ1-2; unclear D gene. The V and J ends lost 8 bases and 0 bases respectively, with 16 bases between them. Germline V gene sequence: CDR1 SQVTM, CDR2 ANQGSEA. This CDR3 region has 14 residues. The chain's CDR3 is CSQLVGPANYGYTF. In nucleotides, the CDR3 is TGCAGCCAACTAGTCGGCCCTGCTAACTATGGCTACACCTTC.

There are a few counts of this clonotype. The chain employs TRBV7-8 and TRBJ1-6, with TRBD1 matching over 7 bases. CDR3 length equals 15 residues. V was pared by 5 bases and J by 10 bases, with 11 bases of the junction left unmatched. The germline V gene encodes CDR1 SGHVS and CDR2 FQNEAQ. The CDR3 nucleotides are TGTGCCAGCAGCCAAGGGACAGCACAGGGCTCACCCCTCCACTTT. Translated: CASSQGTAQGSPLHF.

V is TRBV15 and J is TRBJ2-6; D perhaps matches TRBD1 (5 bases). Per the germline V gene, CDR1 is LNHNV and CDR2 is YYDKDF (reference sequence). The CDR3 covers 15 residues. V shed 8 bases and J shed 0 bases, with 11 bases lying between them. The CDR3 region has the DNA TGTGCCACCGAAACAGGCCTCTCTGGGGCCAACGTCCTGACTTTC. It encodes CATETGLSGANVLTF.

The CDR3 is CATSSTTGAPYEQYF. Here the CDR3 DNA reads TGTGCCACCAGCAGCACGACAGGGGCCCCCTACGAGCAGTACTTC. This rearrangement joins TRBV24-1 to TRBJ2-7; TRBD1 matches 8 bases. Germline CDR1 reads KGHDR; CDR2 reads SFDVKD. CDR3 length: 15 amino acids. V gave up 7 bases and J gave up 2 bases; unmatched junction bases: 9.

This clonotype occurred a few times. V is TRBV25-1 and J is TRBJ2-3, with D maybe TRBD1 (6 bases). Between the trimmed V and J ends, which lost 5 bases and 3 bases, there was a span of 18 bases. The CDR3 loop spans 16 amino acids. Germline values: CDR1 MGHDK, CDR2 SYGVNS. DNA for the CDR3: TGTGCCAGCAGTACAGGGCTTACCGGTATTACAGATACGCAGTATTTT. Its protein product is CASSTGLTGITDTQYF.

This clonotype was seen a single time. The genes are TRBV11-2 and TRBJ2-7; the D is unclear. The CDR3 loop spans 14 amino acids. The germline V gene has CDR1 SGHAT and CDR2 FQNNGV. V lost 7 bases to trimming and J lost 5 bases, with 18 bases between them. The CDR3 region is CASTRVGLGHEQYF. The CDR3 bases are TGTGCCAGCACCCGAGTAGGCCTAGGGCACGAGCAGTACTTC.

The genes are TRBV7-8 and TRBJ2-5, with 9 positions matching TRBD1. Unmatched junction bases numbered 12, after V lost 5 bases and J lost 5 bases. Per germline, CDR1 SGHVS and CDR2 FQNEAQ. This CDR3 has 16 residues. CDR3 coding DNA: TGTGCCAGCAGCCAGGGAGACAGGGGGATAAGGGAGACCCAGTACTTC. Amino acids: CASSQGDRGIRETQYF.